These T cell receptor beta chains were read from a single sample in a study of PD-1 blockade in classical Hodgkin lymphoma. The assay was immunoSEQ multiplex PCR, and TCRdb's table has in-frame clones only and misses some. The data contain approximately 98,000 clones, approximately 90% of them singletons. The sample in question was peripheral blood mononuclear cells (PBMCs), obtained before the second cycle of nivolumab. All receptors come from a human donor with classical Hodgkin lymphoma. Each CDR3 is given with its conserved first and last residue. The order of the fields is clone size, D gene, V gene, J gene, CDR3 DNA, CDR3 protein. D genes are given only for firm matches. Clone size appears in some rows only: once, few, many, or a class for an expanded clone.

>once|NA|TRBV6-5|TRBJ1-2
TGTGCCAGCAGTTACTTATATGGCTACACCTTC
CASSYLYGYTF
>NA|TRBD2|TRBV5-6|TRBJ2-5
TGTGCCAGCAGCTTTGGGCTAGCGGGAGGAGAGACCCAGTACTTC
CASSFGLAGGETQYF
>NA|NA|TRBV18|TRBJ2-2
TGTGCCAGCTCACCACGACCGGGCGGGGAGCTGTTTTTT
CASSPRPGGELFF
>NA|NA|TRBV7-2|TRBJ2-7
TGTGCCAGCTCACGCCCGAATTCCTACGAGCAGTACTTC
CASSRPNSYEQYF
>NA|NA|TRBV27|TRBJ1-3
TGTGCCAGCAGTCCCAACGGGCCTGGAAACACCATATATTTT
CASSPNGPGNTIYF
>NA|NA|TRBV7-2|TRBJ1-2
TGTGCCAGCAGCTTAGGTGGGGGGCGCACCTATGGCTACACCTTC
CASSLGGGRTYGYTF
>NA|NA|TRBV5-5|TRBJ1-5
TGTGCCAGCAGCTTGAAGGCACCTAGCAATCAGCCCCAGCATTTT
CASSLKAPSNQPQHF
>once|TRBD2|TRBV7-2|TRBJ2-7
TGTGCCAGCAGCCCTCGGACTAGTATTACCTACGAGCAGTACTTC
CASSPRTSITYEQYF
>NA|NA|TRBV14|TRBJ1-3
TGTGCCAGCAGCCAAGCTGTAGGTTACACCATATATTTT
CASSQAVGYTIYF
>NA|TRBD2|TRBV19|TRBJ2-7
TGTGCCAGTAGTATAACACTAGCGGGAAGTGGCTACGAGCAGTACTTC
CASSITLAGSGYEQYF
>NA|NA|TRBV7-2|TRBJ2-7
TGTGCCAGCAGCTTTGGGAACCGGGAGCAGTACTTC
CASSFGNREQYF
>NA|TRBD1|TRBV27|TRBJ1-1
TGTGCCAGCAGCCCACTACAGGGGTTGAACACTGAAGCTTTCTTT
CASSPLQGLNTEAFF
>once|NA|TRBV7-6|TRBJ2-1
TGTGCCAGCAGCTTGAGTAGCGGACCTCGAGGTGAGCAGTTCTTC
CASSLSSGPRGEQFF
>NA|NA|TRBV20-1|TRBJ1-1
TGCAGTGCCGGGGGGCCCACTGGGGCTTTCTTT
CSAGGPTGAFF
>NA|NA|TRBV27|TRBJ2-3
TGTGCCAGCAGTTTGATAGCGCGCACAGATACGCAGTATTTT
CASSLIARTDTQYF
>NA|NA|TRBV6-5|TRBJ1-5
TGTGCCAGCAGTTATCGGGGGGTTCAGCCCCAGCATTTT
CASSYRGVQPQHF
>NA|NA|TRBV9|TRBJ2-6
TGTGCCAGCAGCGTAGGTGGGGGTGCCGGGGCCAACGTCCTGACTTTC
CASSVGGGAGANVLTF
>NA|TRBD2|TRBV6-6|TRBJ2-1
TGTGCCAGCAGACCCCAACTAGCGGGAGGGTACAATGAGCAGTTCTTC
CASRPQLAGGYNEQFF
>NA|NA|TRBV23-1|TRBJ1-5
TGCGCCAGCAGTCAGTCCACAGGAGGACACAGGAATCAGCCCCAGCATTTT
CASSQSTGGHRNQPQHF
>NA|TRBD1|TRBV19|TRBJ2-7
TGTGCCCCCGAGGACAGGAAATACTCCTACGAGCAGTACTTC
CAPEDRKYSYEQYF
>NA|NA|TRBV4-1|TRBJ1-1
TGCGCCAGCAGCCAAGGGGGCGCAGACAACACTGAAGCTTTCTTT
CASSQGGADNTEAFF
>NA|NA|TRBV11-2|TRBJ2-6
TGTGCCAGCAGCCTCCGGGGAGACTCTGGGGCCAACGTCCTGACTTTC
CASSLRGDSGANVLTF
>NA|TRBD1|TRBV19|TRBJ2-3
TGTGCCAGTAGTACGGCAGGGGGCAGAACAGATACGCAGTATTTT
CASSTAGGRTDTQYF
>NA|NA|TRBV6-1|TRBJ2-2
TGTGCCAGCAGTGATTGGAGGGGGGAGCTGTTTTTT
CASSDWRGELFF
>NA|NA|TRBV2|TRBJ2-7
TGTGCCAGCAGTGAATGGTACGAGCAGTACTTC
CASSEWYEQYF
>NA|TRBD1|TRBV11-2|TRBJ2-7
TGTGCCAGCAGCTTAGGGACAGGCACCTACGAGCAGTACTTC
CASSLGTGTYEQYF
>NA|TRBD1|TRBV5-4|TRBJ1-1
TGTGCCAGCAGCCTGGACAGGGGCGACACTGAAGCTTTCTTT
CASSLDRGDTEAFF
>NA|NA|TRBV20-1|TRBJ2-3
TGCAGTGATTCGGATACGCAGTATTTT
CSDSDTQYF
>NA|TRBD1|TRBV7-2|TRBJ2-1
TGTGCCAGCAGCTCGCCCGGGACAGGGATGCGGAATGAGCAGTTCTTC
CASSSPGTGMRNEQFF
>NA|TRBD1|TRBV13|TRBJ2-1
TGTGCCAGCAGCCCAGGACAGGCCGACAGGCAGTTCTTC
CASSPGQADRQFF
>NA|TRBD1|TRBV6-5|TRBJ2-7
TGTGCCAGCAGTTACTCCTCGACAGGGTCGGGCGAGCAGTACTTC
CASSYSSTGSGEQYF
>NA|NA|TRBV18|TRBJ2-1
TGTGCCAGCTCACCACCGAGTGTGGCGGAGCAGTTCTTC
CASSPPSVAEQFF
>NA|TRBD2|TRBV6-5|TRBJ2-5
TGTGCCAGCAGTTACGGAGCGGGAGGGCCTCCCCAGTACTTC
CASSYGAGGPPQYF
>NA|NA|TRBV7-9|TRBJ1-1
TGTGCCAGCAGCTTAATGGGTGGGGACACTGAAGCTTTCTTT
CASSLMGGDTEAFF
>few|TRBD2|TRBV5-1|TRBJ2-5
TGCGCCAGCAGCTTGGAGCCTAGCGGTCTTCGTCAAGAGACCCAGTACTTC
CASSLEPSGLRQETQYF
>NA|NA|TRBV7-2|TRBJ1-2
TGTGCCAGCAGCCCTGCAAATGGGATCTATGGCTACACCTTC
CASSPANGIYGYTF
>NA|NA|TRBV25-1|TRBJ1-1
TGTGCCAGCAGTGAACCAGGGAACACTGAAGCTTTCTTT
CASSEPGNTEAFF
>NA|TRBD2|TRBV5-6|TRBJ2-7
TGTGCCAGCAGCTCGGGACTAGCGGGAGTCACCGAGCAGTACTTC
CASSSGLAGVTEQYF
>NA|TRBD2|TRBV10-3|TRBJ2-1
TGTGCCATCAGTGAAGCGGGGAGCTCCTACAATGAGCAGTTCTTC
CAISEAGSSYNEQFF
>NA|NA|TRBV28|TRBJ2-6
TGTGCCAGCACCGCCCTCCTCCGATCTGGGGCCAACGTCCTGACTTTC
CASTALLRSGANVLTF
>NA|TRBD2|TRBV19|TRBJ2-1
TGTGCCAGTAGCCCGAGCGGGAAAAACCCTGCTGAGCAGTTCTTC
CASSPSGKNPAEQFF
>NA|NA|TRBV30|TRBJ2-7
TGTGCCTGGAGGCCCACCCCCCTCAGCTCCGAGCAGTACTTC
CAWRPTPLSSEQYF
>NA|NA|TRBV19|TRBJ1-5
TGTGCCAGTAGTATAGGACAGTTCAATCAGCCCCAGCATTTT
CASSIGQFNQPQHF
>NA|TRBD2|TRBV14|TRBJ2-7
TGTGCCAGCAGCCGACTAGCGGGAGTTTCCCACGAGCAGTACTTC
CASSRLAGVSHEQYF
>NA|NA|TRBV28|TRBJ1-2
TGTGCCAGCAGCTACCCGGGACCTGGGACCTTC
CASSYPGPGTF
>NA|TRBD2|TRBV6-5|TRBJ2-5
TGTGCCAGCAGTTACTCAACTAGCGCGAAAGAGACCCAGTACTTC
CASSYSTSAKETQYF
>NA|NA|TRBV5-1|TRBJ2-7
TGCGCCAGCAGCTTGGCGGACCCAACCTACGAGCAGTACTTC
CASSLADPTYEQYF
>NA|TRBD1|TRBV28|TRBJ1-2
TGTGCCAGCAGTGCCCGGGACAGGGGCCAGACTAACTATGGCTACACCTTC
CASSARDRGQTNYGYTF
>NA|NA|TRBV7-9|TRBJ1-1
TGTGCCAGCAGCTTAACCGGCAGGCAGAACACTGAAGCTTTCTTT
CASSLTGRQNTEAFF
>NA|TRBD2|TRBV2|TRBJ2-5
TGTGCCAGCGAGCTAGTGGGACTAGTTACCTCCCGGGGCGAGACCCAGTACTTC
CASELVGLVTSRGETQYF
>NA|NA|TRBV7-9|TRBJ2-1
TGTGCCAGCAGCCGGAGTGGGGGGAGCTCCTACAATGAGCAGTTCTTC
CASSRSGGSSYNEQFF
>NA|TRBD1|TRBV6-5|TRBJ1-1
TGTGCCAGCAGTTACCTTAGACAGGGAGTTGGTGAAGCTTTCTTT
CASSYLRQGVGEAFF
>NA|NA|TRBV30|TRBJ2-7
TGTGCCTGGAGTGGGGGACTCTACGAGCAGTACTTC
CAWSGGLYEQYF
>NA|TRBD2|TRBV5-1|TRBJ2-1
TGCGCCAGCAGCCCGCCGGGACTAGCTAAAAATGAGCAGTTCTTC
CASSPPGLAKNEQFF
>NA|NA|TRBV7-2|TRBJ2-5
TGTGCCAGCAGCTTACAGCCTCCACCGGGGGAGACCCAGTACTTC
CASSLQPPPGETQYF